This T cell receptor (beta chain) comes out of a study of T-cell memory formation after mild COVID-19. With 5 bases clipped from V and 5 bases from J, the junction kept 12 bases outside the gene matches. Looked up from germline, CDR1 is LGHNA and CDR2 is YSLEER. The CDR3 has 16 amino acids. Each CDR3 protein is one row after TCRdb ran MiXCR on the 5' RACE reads. Of 350,000 or so distinct CDR3 sequences listed, about 21% are singletons. There are a few counts of this clonotype. The sequence came from an adult woman who had mild COVID-19 (a few samples of this study predate the infection). Cell type and time point are not known. This rearrangement joins TRBV4-3 to TRBJ1-1; 9 nucleotides line up with TRBD1. Material: PBMCs or a T cell subset sorted from them (not recorded which). The CDR3 spells CASSTKIGTGPTEAFF. CDR3 nucleotides: TGCGCCAGCAGCACAAAGATAGGGACAGGGCCAACTGAAGCTTTCTTT.